This T cell receptor (beta chain) was observed in a study of Ad26.COV2.S vaccination and SARS-CoV-2 variants. The treatment here: around 19 received Ad26.COV2.S at low or high dose, single or two shots; five or six received placebo; per-sample allocation not given. Following the first vaccine or placebo injection, samples were taken on day 63. What was given as vaccine was an Ad26 vector encoding Wuhan-strain SARS-CoV-2 spike. The method was immunoSEQ multiplex PCR; TCRdb's version includes in-frame clones alone and lacks a portion of them. The top ten hold under 2% of the sample, which has approximately 460,000 clones, 70% to 90% seen once. Germline V gene sequence: CDR1 KGHDR, CDR2 SFDVKD. Trimming left V 2 bases short and J 4 bases short, with 14 bases between. The CDR3 runs to 15 residues. This clone was counted a few times. What it binds is unknown. Whole-study results and caveats: With respect to non-spike TCR breadth, vaccine and placebo recipients were similar. Spike-specific TCR breadth was greater in vaccine than placebo recipients. The breadth of spike-specific CD8+ and CD4+ T cell responses after vaccination was reportedly substantial.

The receptor's source is a person between 18 and 65 years old who received the Ad26.COV2.S COVID-19 vaccine or a placebo. The sample in question was peripheral blood, obtained in a trial of Ad26.COV2.S vaccine versus placebo. The chain couples TRBV24-1 to TRBJ2-7; D possibly corresponds to TRBD1 (5 bases). The DNA of the CDR3 is TGTGCCACCAGTGATTCCAGGACACGGTCGTACGAGCAGTACTTC. Translated, it gives CATSDSRTRSYEQYF.